The present entry profiles one TCR beta chain with its context. After thawing and overnight rest, PBMC were stained with GMM-loaded CD1B tetramer, viability dye and anti-CD3 for sorting. The CD1B tetramers carried C32 glucose monomycolate purified from Rhodococcus equi. Before cryopreservation, the sorted PBMC lost their CD14-expressing monocytes. Each donor contributed 80,000 to 100,000 sorted tetramer-negative cells. Some clones are missing from TCRdb's copy, which holds only in-frame ones; the method was immunoSEQ multiplex PCR. The data contain 50,000 or so clones, roughly 90% of them singletons. This sample was included in a study of T cells in tuberculosis. Germline V gene lookup returns CDR1 MGHRA and CDR2 YSYEKL. The V and J ends lost 1 base and 10 bases respectively, with 20 bases between them. This CDR3 is 16 amino acids long. Findings and limits, study-wide: T cells binding CD1B-GMM tetramer weakly possibly escaped the sort.

Material for sequencing was CD1b-GMM tetramer-negative cells sorted from PBMCs. The sequence was collected from an adult woman with latent tuberculosis. This rearrangement joins TRBV4-1 to TRBJ1-5; D is unclear. CDR3 sequence reads: CASSQGNTAPRFPQHF. CDR3 nucleotide sequence: TGCGCCAGCAGCCAAGGCAACACAGCTCCTCGGTTTCCCCAGCATTTT.